Below, 4 T cell receptor beta chains from the same sample are listed, as sequenced in a study of response to subunit inactivated influenza vaccine. Using its own MiXCR run on the RT-PCR reads, TCRdb lists one record per CDR3 protein. The data show about 570,000 distinct CDR3 sequences, 10% to 12% seen once. Another study also made use of these data, one on T cells expressing NK-cell markers. Per that study: For TCR beta, cDNA was produced by 5'RACE template switching with UMIs.

Sequences were derived from PBMCs from blood, sampled on the day of vaccination. These TCRs come from a man between 50 and 59 years old who received an inactivated influenza vaccine.

V and J are TRBV12-3 or TRBV12-4 and TRBJ2-5; D may be TRBD1 (6 bases). V dropped 5 bases and J dropped 3 bases, with 16 bases sitting between them. The CDR3 is 15 amino acids. For the CDR3, the DNA is TGTGCCAGCAGTAAACCAGGGCAGGGGAAAGAGACCCAGTACTTC. Protein product: CASSKPGQGKETQYF.

The genes are TRBV10-3 and TRBJ2-5; possibly TRBD2 for D (5 bases). Trimming took off 3 bases at V and 2 bases at J, with 10 bases between the two ends. This CDR3 is built from 14 residues. Germline values: CDR1 ENHRY, CDR2 SYGVKD. CDR3 residues: CAISDRGNQETQYF. For the CDR3, the DNA is TGTGCCATCAGTGATCGGGGAAATCAAGAGACCCAGTACTTC.

This clonotype has more than one count but fewer than ten. The rearrangement joins TRBV14 to TRBJ2-5; tentative D call: TRBD2 (6 bases). The CDR3 covers 17 residues. V lost 2 bases, J lost 0 bases, and 16 bases lay in between. CDR1 is SGHDN and CDR2 is FVKESK in the germline V gene. The CDR3 spells CASSQRTGDLYQETQYF. Here the CDR3 DNA reads TGTGCCAGCAGCCAACGTACGGGGGATTTATACCAAGAGACCCAGTACTTC.

The table lists this clonotype with a few counts. The gene calls are TRBV9 and TRBJ1-2, with D unresolved. The V gene's germline CDR1 is SGDLS and CDR2 YYNGEE. Trimming shortened V by 3 bases and J by 7 bases, and 19 bases separated the two germline ends. There are 15 residues in the CDR3. This chain's CDR3 is CASSANLGGVGGYTF. In DNA, the CDR3 is TGTGCCAGCAGCGCTAATCTGGGTGGAGTAGGTGGCTACACCTTC.